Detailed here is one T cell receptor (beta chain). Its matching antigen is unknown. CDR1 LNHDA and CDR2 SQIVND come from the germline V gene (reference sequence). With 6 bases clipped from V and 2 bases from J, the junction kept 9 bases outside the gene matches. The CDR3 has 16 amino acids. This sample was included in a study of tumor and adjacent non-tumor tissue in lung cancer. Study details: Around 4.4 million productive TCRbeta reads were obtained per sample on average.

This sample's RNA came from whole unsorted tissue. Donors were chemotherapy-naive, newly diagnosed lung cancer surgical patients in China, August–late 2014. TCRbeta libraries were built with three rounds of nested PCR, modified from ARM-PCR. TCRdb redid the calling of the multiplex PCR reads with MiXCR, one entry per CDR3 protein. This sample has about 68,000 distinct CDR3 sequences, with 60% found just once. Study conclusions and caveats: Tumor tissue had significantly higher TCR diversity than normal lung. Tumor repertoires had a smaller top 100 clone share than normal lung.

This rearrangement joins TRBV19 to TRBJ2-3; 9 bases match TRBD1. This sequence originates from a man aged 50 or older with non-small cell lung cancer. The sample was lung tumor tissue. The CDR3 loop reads CASSLGTGHNTDTQYF. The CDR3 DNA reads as TGTGCCAGTAGCCTCGGGACAGGGCACAACACAGATACGCAGTATTTT.